The T cell receptor beta chain under discussion was sequenced for a study of Tregs in tolerant kidney transplant recipients. TCRdb's table, derived via immunoSEQ multiplex PCR, lists solely in-frame clones and lacks some. This sample has about 15,000 clones, with about 82% found just once. The junction had 9 bases not matched to a gene; V was cut back by 7 bases and J by 4 bases. CDR3 length equals 14 residues. Germline CDR1 SQVTM, CDR2 ANQGSEA. This sequence was found in a human donor who received a combined kidney and bone marrow transplant. The chain is built from TRBV29-1 and TRBJ2-2, with 7 nucleotides matching TRBD2. The input for sequencing was Tregs from blood, taken before the transplant. The CDR3 sequence is CSGRSGGSTGELFF. In DNA form, the CDR3 reads TGCAGCGGGCGGTCGGGAGGTAGCACCGGGGAGCTGTTTTTT.